This TCR beta chain was identified during a study of T cells in localized non-small cell lung cancer. Study conclusions and caveats: Longer overall survival associated with higher blood T cell density; shorter survival with higher adjacent-lung clonality.

The table came from immunoSEQ multiplex PCR; TCRdb's copy has only in-frame clones and leaves some out. Here the sample spans around 140,000 clones, roughly 90% being singletons. As to this clone: The antigen remains undetermined.

The CDR3 is made up of 15 amino acids. CDR1 is SGHAT and CDR2 is FQNNGV in the germline V gene. V lost 2 bases and J lost 5; bases outside the gene matches: 5. Here the sequenced sample was peripheral blood, taken before any cancer treatment. This clonotype originated in a female donor older than 55 with stage I lung adenocarcinoma. The gene calls are TRBV11-2 and TRBJ2-2; 7 bases line up with TRBD1. DNA of the CDR3: TGTGCCAGCAGCTTAAGTAGGGGGCAAACCGGGGAGCTGTTTTTT. Amino acids: CASSLSRGQTGELFF. Combining the CDR3 with reference TRBV11-2 and TRBJ2-2 gives the whole variable domain EAGVAQSPRYKIIEKRQSVAFWCNPISGHATLYWYQQILGQGPKLLIQFQNNGVVDDSQLPKDRFSAERLKGVDSTLKIQPAKLEDSAVYLCASSLSRGQTGELFFGEGSRLTVL.